This T cell receptor beta chain was obtained from a study of blood T cells in healthy people across ages. Study-level findings and limits: PBMCs left unsorted prevented a conclusive naive versus antigen-experienced comparison.

Total RNA amounts of at least 5 micrograms were extracted per sample. Through a sample-barcoded 5' primer and a J-beta primer mix, a second PCR was run for roughly 6 to 12 cycles. No fewer than 2.5 million CDR3-containing paired-end reads came from each sample. Via MiXCR, TCRdb re-called the 5' RACE reads, giving one row per CDR3 protein. Found here are some 850,000 distinct CDR3 sequences, about 26% of them singletons; the top ten hold around 2.9%. J lost 3 bases, V lost 7 bases, and 15 bases had no gene match. Germline values: CDR1 MNHEY, CDR2 SVGAGI. The CDR3 is 19 amino acids. On this clonotype itself: The antigen is undetermined.

The same specimen was also included in a second study, on T cells of mothers and their children.

The clonotype originates from a boy younger than 18 in good health. This chain uses TRBV6-5 with TRBJ2-2; 12 positions agree with TRBD1. Sample: blood. CDR3 amino acids: CASNPGQGARDSYTGELFF. The CDR3 DNA is TGTGCCAGCAACCCGGGACAGGGGGCGCGAGATTCGTACACCGGGGAGCTGTTTTTT.